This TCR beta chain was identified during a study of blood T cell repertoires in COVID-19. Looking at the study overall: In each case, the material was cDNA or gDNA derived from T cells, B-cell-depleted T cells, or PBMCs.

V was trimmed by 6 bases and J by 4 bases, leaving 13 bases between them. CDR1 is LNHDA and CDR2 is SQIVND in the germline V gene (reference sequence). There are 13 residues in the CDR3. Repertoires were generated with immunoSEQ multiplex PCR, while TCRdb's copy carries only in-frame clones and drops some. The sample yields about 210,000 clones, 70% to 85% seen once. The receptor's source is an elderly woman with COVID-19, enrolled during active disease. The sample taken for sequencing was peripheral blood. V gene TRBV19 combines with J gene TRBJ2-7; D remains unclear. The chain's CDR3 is CASSPYSGYEQYF. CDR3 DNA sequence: TGTGCCAGTAGCCCCTACTCGGGTTACGAGCAGTACTTC.